These 32 T cell receptor beta chains were sequenced from one sample in a study of Ad26.COV2.S vaccination and SARS-CoV-2 variants. The data were produced by immunoSEQ multiplex PCR, yet TCRdb's version contains in-frame clones alone and is incomplete. Among over 450,000 clones, about nine tenths were seen once, and the ten largest hold 1.7%. Treatment: roughly 19 received Ad26.COV2.S at low or high dose, single or two shots; about 5 received placebo; per-sample allocation not given. Sample collection was performed on day 63 after the first vaccine or placebo injection. Sequencing was performed on peripheral blood, taken in a trial of Ad26.COV2.S vaccine versus placebo. The receptors stem from a person aged 18-65 years who received the Ad26.COV2.S COVID-19 vaccine or a placebo.

The V call is TRBV28, the J call TRBJ1-3; D is unclear. Germline loops: CDR1 MDHEN, CDR2 SYDVKM. The V end was cut by 5 bases, the J end by 1 base, with 18 bases between. CDR3 length equals 17 residues. DNA for the CDR3: TGTGCCAGCAGTATAGAGAAAGGGTCACTTTCTGGAAACACCATATATTTT. Translating gives CASSIEKGSLSGNTIYF. Together with reference TRBV28 and TRBJ1-3, the CDR3 gives the full variable domain: DVKVTQSSRYLVKRTGEKVFLECVQDMDHENMFWYRQDPGLGLRLIYFSYDVKMKEKGDIPEGYSVSREKKERFSLILESASTNQTSMYLCASSIEKGSLSGNTIYFGEGSWLTVV.

The chain is built from TRBV18 and TRBJ1-4, with D perhaps TRBD1 (6 bases). The CDR3 totals 17 residues. Germline CDR1 KGHSH, CDR2 LQKENI. V lost 9 bases, J lost 0 bases, and 20 bases lay in between. CDR3 loop: CASSSQGSISTNEKLFF. For the CDR3, the DNA is TGTGCCAGTTCATCCCAGGGGTCAATCTCAACTAATGAAAAACTGTTTTTT.

Points on this clone: Other DNA sequences within the sample encode an identical CDR3. J is TRBJ1-6 and V is TRBV3-1 (or the pseudogene TRBV3-2); unclear D gene. CDR3 length: 15 amino acids. CDR1 is LGHDT and CDR2 is YNNKEL in the germline V gene (reference sequence). Trimming shortened V by 1 base and J by 0 bases, and 4 bases separated the two germline ends. This CDR3 is CASSQGSSYNSPLHF. CDR3 bases: TGTGCCAGCAGCCAAGGGTCCTCCTATAATTCACCCCTCCACTTT.

This clone is a singleton in its sample. V gene TRBV15 combines with J gene TRBJ2-1, with 9 bases lining up with TRBD2. With V trimmed by 5 bases and J by 0 bases, 8 bases remained unmatched. CDR1 and CDR2 (germline): LNHNV, YYDKDF (reference sequence). The CDR3 is 17 amino acids. The CDR3 here is CATSLNRLAASYNEQFF. In DNA, the CDR3 is TGTGCCACCAGCCTGAACAGACTAGCGGCCTCCTACAATGAGCAGTTCTTC. Combining the CDR3 with reference TRBV15 and TRBJ2-1 gives the whole variable domain DAMVIQNPRYQVTQFGKPVTLSCSQTLNHNVMYWYQQKSSQAPKLLFHYYDKDFNNEADTPDNFQSRRPNTSFCFLDIRSPGLGDTAMYLCATSLNRLAASYNEQFFGPGTRLTVL.

J is TRBJ1-1 and V is TRBV6-5; 7 bases are shared with TRBD1. CDR1 and CDR2 (germline): MNHEY, SVGAGI. This CDR3 is 14 amino acids long. Trimming removed 7 bases from V and 4 bases from J; junction bases left unmatched: 9. The CDR3 nucleotides read TGTGCCAGCAAAGAAAGGACAGGATTCACTGAAGCTTTCTTT. Its protein is CASKERTGFTEAFF.

The genes are TRBV30 and TRBJ2-7; D gene unclear. In germline, CDR1 is GTSNPN, CDR2 SVGIG (reference sequence). Trimming left V 0 bases short and J 5 bases short, with 8 bases between. The CDR3 spans 12 residues. CDR3 in amino acids: CAWSVMGNEQYF. The DNA for the CDR3 is TGTGCCTGGAGTGTAATGGGAAACGAGCAGTACTTC.

This chain joins TRBV19 and TRBJ2-1, with TRBD2 matching over 8 bases. This CDR3 contains 19 residues. V dropped 5 bases and J dropped 3; count of bases not matched to a gene: 18. Looked up from germline, CDR1 is LNHDA and CDR2 is SQIVND (reference sequence). The CDR3 DNA reads TGTGCCAGTAGTCTACCGACAGGCGGGCCCAGCGGGGGCTACAATGAGCAGTTCTTC. This encodes CASSLPTGGPSGGYNEQFF.

V and J are TRBV28 and TRBJ1-4; a possible D gene is TRBD1 (6 bases). The CDR3 spans 16 residues. CDR1 and CDR2 (germline): MDHEN, SYDVKM. V lost 5 bases, J lost 0 bases, and 13 bases lay in between. CDR3 in DNA: TGTGCCAGCAGTCCGTTACAGGGCGCAACTAATGAAAAACTGTTTTTT. Encoded protein: CASSPLQGATNEKLFF.

The gene calls are TRBV19 and TRBJ1-4; 9 bases match TRBD1. Germline values: CDR1 LNHDA, CDR2 SQIVND (reference sequence). The length of the CDR3 is 15 residues. Unmatched junction bases numbered 8, after V lost 4 bases and J lost 8 bases. The CDR3 region is CASSKGQGFGEKLFF. The CDR3 coding sequence is TGTGCCAGTAGTAAAGGACAGGGGTTCGGCGAAAAACTGTTTTTT.

This sequence joins TRBV5-4 and TRBJ1-2, with unresolved D. Germline V gives CDR1 SGHNT, CDR2 YYREEE (reference sequence). This CDR3 region has 15 residues. Trimming took off 2 bases at V and 6 bases at J, with 17 bases between the two ends. This CDR3 is CASSFAIPLENGYTF. The CDR3 nucleotides are TGTGCCAGCAGCTTCGCAATTCCCCTCGAGAATGGCTACACCTTC.

The chain carries TRBV5-1 and TRBJ2-7, with D possibly being TRBD2 (5 bases). Germline CDR1 SGHRS, CDR2 YFSETQ. The CDR3 is made up of 14 amino acids. V lost 2 bases and J lost 2, with 11 bases in between. CDR3 sequence: CASSLGGLAYEQYF. CDR3 nucleotide sequence: TGCGCCAGCAGCTTAGGCGGGTTGGCCTACGAGCAGTACTTC.

The chain employs TRBV6-2 or TRBV6-3 and TRBJ2-1; 7 positions match TRBD2. The CDR3 loop spans 18 amino acids. Germline V gene data show CDR1 as MNHEY and CDR2 as SVGEGT. Germline trimming cut 0 bases from V and 0 bases from J; bases unmatched to any gene: 8. In DNA form, the CDR3 reads TGTGCCAGCAGTTACTCGGGACTCGGGGGGAGCTCCTACAATGAGCAGTTCTTC. This gives the protein CASSYSGLGGSSYNEQFF.

About this clone itself: Other DNA sequences of this sample code for an identical CDR3. The chain is built from TRBV7-9 and TRBJ1-5; D remains unclear. The CDR3 extends over 12 amino acids. CDR1 and CDR2 from the germline V gene are SEHNR and FQNEAQ (reference sequence). V shed 3 bases and J shed 6 bases, with 6 bases lying between them. CDR3 nucleotides: TGTGCCAGCAGCTTGGGTATTCAGCCCCAGCATTTT. It translates to CASSLGIQPQHF.

Comment on this clone: An end of the junction differs from the germline gene, which may be a read error. The chain joins TRBV12-5 to TRBJ1-2; 9 positions match TRBD1. Germline loops: CDR1 LGHNT, CDR2 FRNRAP. This CDR3 has 14 residues. The CDR3 is CASSLGTGNYGYTF. The CDR3 region has the DNA TGTGCTAGTAGTTTGGGGACAGGGAACTATGGCTACACCTTC.

The gene calls are TRBV19 and TRBJ2-2, with D hard to call. The CDR3 spans 14 residues. Looked up from germline, CDR1 is LNHDA and CDR2 is SQIVND (reference sequence). V shed 2 bases and J shed 0 bases, with 4 bases lying between them. CDR3 sequence: CASSIFSNTGELFF. CDR3 DNA sequence: TGTGCCAGTAGTATATTCTCGAACACCGGGGAGCTGTTTTTT.

V is TRBV7-9 and J is TRBJ1-1; the D is unclear. This CDR3 is built from 12 residues. Per the germline V gene, CDR1 is SEHNR and CDR2 is FQNEAQ (reference sequence). V lost 2 bases and J 10 bases, leaving 11 bases between the germline ends. The CDR3 region is CASSLMFRGAFF. In DNA, the CDR3 is TGTGCCAGCAGCTTAATGTTCCGGGGAGCTTTCTTT.

J is TRBJ1-1 and V is TRBV5-8; unclear D gene. This CDR3 has 13 amino acids. The V gene's germline CDR1 is SGHTS and CDR2 YDEGEE. V gave up 2 bases and J gave up 0 bases, with 5 bases separating them. This CDR3 is CASSFYLNTEAFF. The CDR3 bases are TGTGCCAGCAGCTTTTACCTGAACACTGAAGCTTTCTTT.

The chain joins TRBV3-1 (or the pseudogene TRBV3-2) to TRBJ1-1; D perhaps matches TRBD1 (5 bases). V gave up 0 bases and J gave up 1 base, with 24 bases separating them. This CDR3 contains 20 residues. CDR1 is LGHDT, CDR2 YNNKEL, per germline (reference sequence). CDR3 in DNA: TGTGCCAGCAGCCAAGATTTTACGACAGCGGGGGAGGTTGAGAACACTGAAGCTTTCTTT. It codes for CASSQDFTTAGEVENTEAFF.

The V gene is TRBV18, the J gene TRBJ1-5; no clear D gene. Trimming removed 2 bases at V and 0 bases at J, with 8 bases between. CDR1 KGHSH and CDR2 LQKENI come from the germline V gene. This CDR3 is built from 15 residues. The CDR3 DNA follows: TGTGCCAGCTCACCATTAGATAATAGCAATCAGCCCCAGCATTTT. Translation gives CASSPLDNSNQPQHF.

The J gene is TRBJ1-5, the V gene TRBV7-3; 9 bases map to TRBD1. The CDR3 loop spans 17 amino acids. Per germline, CDR1 SGHTA and CDR2 FQGTGA. V gave up 5 bases and J gave up 4 bases; unmatched junction bases: 12. CDR3 coding DNA: TGTGCCAGCAGCCATCGCCTCAAGACAGGGGGTAATCAGCCCCAGCATTTT. Protein sequence: CASSHRLKTGGNQPQHF.

This rearrangement joins TRBV9 to TRBJ1-2, with D tentatively TRBD1 (6 bases). Between the trimmed V and J ends, which lost 4 bases and 6 bases, there was a span of 13 bases. Germline V gene sequence: CDR1 SGDLS, CDR2 YYNGEE. The CDR3 contains 13 residues. DNA for the CDR3: TGTGCCAGCAGCCTAGACTACAGGGATGGCTACACCTTC. Its protein is CASSLDYRDGYTF.

The chain employs TRBV10-3 and TRBJ2-1, with a possible D match to TRBD2 (6 bases). V was cut by 4 bases and J by 0 bases, with 13 bases left in between. This CDR3 contains 16 residues. Per the germline V gene, CDR1 is ENHRY and CDR2 is SYGVKD. CDR3 in DNA: TGTGCCATCAGTGCGCGGGACTCGAGCTCCTACAATGAGCAGTTCTTC. Translating gives CAISARDSSSYNEQFF.

This chain joins TRBV5-1 and TRBJ2-7; the D gene is possibly TRBD1 (5 bases). Trimming cost V 4 bases and J 2 bases, with 13 bases left between them. The CDR3 runs 14 residues. The germline V gene encodes CDR1 SGHRS and CDR2 YFSETQ. The DNA of the CDR3 is TGCGCCAGCAGCATCAGAGCAGGGACCTACGAGCAGTACTTC. Translating it yields CASSIRAGTYEQYF.

This rearrangement joins TRBV7-3 to TRBJ1-5; tentative D call: TRBD1 (6 bases). Looked up from germline, CDR1 is SGHTA and CDR2 is FQGTGA. Trimming took 1 base from V and 0 from J, leaving 25 bases between them. The CDR3 is 21 amino acids. CDR3 amino acids: CASSLRVGGRSQPYSNQPQHF. CDR3 DNA sequence: TGTGCCAGCAGCTTAAGGGTGGGGGGCAGGAGCCAGCCCTATAGCAATCAGCCCCAGCATTTT. Using reference TRBV7-3 and TRBJ1-5 for the parts outside the CDR3, the full variable domain is GAGVSQTPSNKVTEKGKYVELRCDPISGHTALYWYRQSLGQGPEFLIYFQGTGAADDSGLPNDRFFAVRPEGSVSTLKIQRTERGDSAVYLCASSLRVGGRSQPYSNQPQHFGDGTRLSIL.

This chain links TRBV24-1 with TRBJ1-2; D remains unclear. Germline lookup yields CDR1 KGHDR and CDR2 SFDVKD. CDR3 length: 15 amino acids. Between the trimmed V and J ends, which lost 3 bases and 7 bases, there was a span of 17 bases. CDR3 coding DNA: TGTGCCACCAGTGATAGTTGGAGTCAATTTGGTGGCTACACCTTC. This translates into CATSDSWSQFGGYTF.

V gene TRBV4-2 combines with J gene TRBJ2-1, with D maybe TRBD2 (6 bases). The germline CDR1 and CDR2 sequences are LGHNA and YNFKEQ. Trimming shortened V by 3 bases and J by 9 bases, and 18 bases separated the two germline ends. The CDR3 is 15 residues long. CDR3 residues: CASSHPRGPGVEQFF. In DNA form, the CDR3 reads TGTGCCAGCAGCCACCCCCGTGGACCGGGAGTTGAGCAGTTCTTC.

The J gene is TRBJ2-7, the V gene TRBV30; 8 nucleotides align to TRBD1. The V segment lost 0 bases and the J segment 4 bases; nucleotides outside the gene matches: 5. Per the germline V gene, CDR1 is GTSNPN and CDR2 is SVGIG (reference sequence). There are 14 residues in the CDR3. The CDR3 DNA follows: TGTGCCTGGAGTGTACCGGGACAGGCTTACGAGCAGTACTTC. Translated, it gives CAWSVPGQAYEQYF.

The chain couples TRBV18 to TRBJ1-1; D is possibly TRBD1 (5 bases). CDR1 is KGHSH, CDR2 LQKENI, per germline. Trimming left V 1 base short and J 4 bases short, with 19 bases between. This CDR3 contains 17 residues. The CDR3 coding sequence is TGTGCCAGCTCACCACGGGGCGTTCCCGGGAGTGGCACTGAAGCTTTCTTT. Translated: CASSPRGVPGSGTEAFF.

This chain connects TRBV27 to TRBJ2-3; D unclear. The CDR3 is 11 residues long. The ends were cut back, 8 bases at V and 5 bases at J, with 8 bases in the middle. Per germline, CDR1 MNHEY and CDR2 SMNVEV (reference sequence). DNA of the CDR3: TGTGCCAGCTTGTTTGGAGATACGCAGTATTTT. Residues: CASLFGDTQYF.

This clone was seen a single time. The chain couples TRBV4-1 to TRBJ2-3, with 15 bases aligning to TRBD2. Germline V gene data show CDR1 as MGHRA and CDR2 as YSYEKL. V shed 4 bases, J shed 0 bases, and the junction held 5 bases outside the gene matches. The CDR3 has 18 amino acids. CDR3 region: CASSPGLAGGASTDTQYF. CDR3 nucleotides: TGCGCCAGCAGCCCGGGACTAGCGGGGGGCGCTAGCACAGATACGCAGTATTTT.

The V gene is TRBV15, the J gene TRBJ1-4; TRBD1 is a possible D gene (5 bases). This CDR3 region has 16 residues. Trimming left V 3 bases short and J 8 bases short, with 19 bases between. Per the germline V gene, CDR1 is LNHNV and CDR2 is YYDKDF (reference sequence). CDR3 DNA: TGTGCCACCAGCAGGGAAAGACAGATCATTTCCGAAAAACTGTTTTTT. Translated, it gives CATSRERQIISEKLFF.

The genes are TRBV5-8 and TRBJ2-7; D is unclear. The CDR3 is 13 amino acids. Germline CDR1 and CDR2: SGHTS and YDEGEE. Trimming cost V 1 base and J 7 bases, with 12 bases left between them. The CDR3 spells CASSLFPALEQYF. The CDR3 DNA is TGTGCCAGCAGCTTGTTCCCAGCTTTAGAGCAGTACTTC.